The rows below give T cell receptor beta chains drawn from one sample of a study of blood T cell repertoires in COVID-19. TCRdb's copy holds only in-frame clones and misses some; the assay was immunoSEQ multiplex PCR. The profile shows 150,000 to 200,000 clones, just under 80% of them singletons. What was sequenced was peripheral blood. The receptors come from a woman aged 80 or over with active or convalescent COVID-19. The CDR3 runs from the conserved cysteine through the conserved F or W. Fields, in order: J gene, clone size, V gene, D gene, CDR3 DNA, CDR3 protein. D genes are given only for firm matches. The size field is filled for only some rows; it gives once, few, many or a size class.

TRBJ2-3,-,TRBV5-4,-,TGTGCCAGCAGCTTGAAGGTTGGGACACGCACAGATACGCAGTATTTT,CASSLKVGTRTDTQYF
TRBJ1-2,-,TRBV4-3,-,TGCGCCAGCAGCCATCCGGGGGAGGTCTACACCTTC,CASSHPGEVYTF
TRBJ1-1,-,TRBV9,-,TGTGCCAGCAGTGAGACAGGTTTGAACACTGAAGCTTTCTTT,CASSETGLNTEAFF
TRBJ2-1,-,TRBV9,-,TGTGCCAGCAGCGTAGGTAGCACCCGGCGACTTCCTAGGAATGAGCAGTTCTTC,CASSVGSTRRLPRNEQFF
TRBJ2-7,few,TRBV15,TRBD2,TGTGCCACCAGCAGGGGACTAGCGGGGGCAGGGGAGCAGTACTTC,CATSRGLAGAGEQYF
TRBJ1-1,-,TRBV28,TRBD1,TGTGCCAGCAGTCCCTCCCTAAACAGGGGGCGCACAAGAAGGGACACTGAAGCTTTCTTT,CASSPSLNRGRTRRDTEAFF
TRBJ2-7,-,TRBV2,TRBD2,TGTGCCAGCTGCGATACCGGGACTAGTACATACGAGCAGTACTTC,CASCDTGTSTYEQYF
TRBJ2-2,once,TRBV5-1,TRBD2,TGCGCCAGCAGCTCCCTAGCGGGGGGGCAAACCGGGGAGCTGTTTTTT,CASSSLAGGQTGELFF
TRBJ1-5,-,TRBV19,-,TGTGCCAGTAGTATACCTACCCAGCCCCAGCATTTT,CASSIPTQPQHF
TRBJ1-6,few,TRBV7-2,-,TGTGCCAGCAGCTTAAGTCCAGGGTTTGACTCACCCCTCCACTTT,CASSLSPGFDSPLHF
TRBJ2-3,-,TRBV5-5,-,TGTGCCAGCAGCTTGTATAGTGAGAGCACAGATACGCAGTATTTT,CASSLYSESTDTQYF
TRBJ2-5,-,TRBV19,-,TGTGCCAGTAGTGCAATCGACAGGAAGAGAGAGACCCAGTACTTC,CASSAIDRKRETQYF
TRBJ1-3,-,TRBV28,-,TGTGCCAGCAGTTTGAGCTCTGGAAACACCATATATTTT,CASSLSSGNTIYF
TRBJ1-1,-,TRBV7-9,TRBD1,TGTGCCAGCAGCTCGGGACAGGCGAACACTGAAGCTTTCTTT,CASSSGQANTEAFF
TRBJ2-7,few,TRBV5-1,TRBD2,TGCGCCAGCAGCTGGACAATTAGCGGGGGCCTCTCCTACGAGCAGTACTTC,CASSWTISGGLSYEQYF
TRBJ2-7,-,TRBV28,TRBD1,TGTGCCAGCAGTTCCTTGGGACAGGGGGCATACGAGCAGTACTTC,CASSSLGQGAYEQYF
TRBJ1-3,-,TRBV4-2,-,TGTGCCAGCAGCCAAGTGACGCCTAGAGGGGGTGGAAACACCATATATTTT,CASSQVTPRGGGNTIYF
TRBJ1-5,-,TRBV28,-,TGTGCCAGCAGTTCCCCAGGGGTCGAGCAGCCCCAGCATTTT,CASSSPGVEQPQHF
TRBJ2-2,-,TRBV11-2,TRBD1,TGTGCCAGCAGCGGCCGACAGGGGGCGAGGGAGCTGTTTTTT,CASSGRQGARELFF
TRBJ2-7,-,TRBV18,TRBD1,TGTGCCAGCTCACCCCGAGGGACAGGGTACTCCTACGAGCAGTACTTC,CASSPRGTGYSYEQYF
TRBJ2-2,-,TRBV19,TRBD1,TGTGCCAGTAGTTCCATCTTGGGGACAGGGGGGAGCACCGGGGAGCTGTTTTTT,CASSSILGTGGSTGELFF
TRBJ1-5,-,TRBV18,-,TGTGCCAGCGCCCAGGACACGCCCAATCAGCCCCAGCATTTT,CASAQDTPNQPQHF
TRBJ2-3,-,TRBV5-1,TRBD1,TGCGCCAGCAGCAAGACAGGGGGGCTAACAGATACGCAGTATTTT,CASSKTGGLTDTQYF
TRBJ2-5,-,TRBV21-1,-,TGTGCCAGCAGCAAAGGACCGACAGTCCAAGAGACCCAGTACTTC,CASSKGPTVQETQYF
TRBJ1-2,-,TRBV28,-,TGTGCCAGCAGCTCCGGACGGCAGGGCGGAGGCTACACCTTC,CASSSGRQGGGYTF
TRBJ2-7,-,TRBV7-3,TRBD1,TGTGCCAGCAGCTCGGGACAGGACCCCCTCGAGCAGTACTTC,CASSSGQDPLEQYF
TRBJ1-2,-,TRBV4-3,TRBD1,TGCGCCAGCAGCCAAGATATAACGGGGACAGCCCACCCCGCCTATGGCTACACCTTC,CASSQDITGTAHPAYGYTF
TRBJ2-1,-,TRBV14,TRBD2,TGTGCCAGCAGCGATCAACTAGCGGGGGGGTCGGCTGGGCAGTTCTTC,CASSDQLAGGSAGQFF
TRBJ1-1,-,TRBV12-3/TRBV12-4,-,TGTGCCAGCTCCCGTACGGGGACTGAAGCTTTCTTT,CASSRTGTEAFF
TRBJ1-5,-,TRBV5-1,-,TGCGCCAGCAGCTACGGGGTCGTAGGTAGCAATCAGCCCCAGCATTTT,CASSYGVVGSNQPQHF
TRBJ1-1,-,TRBV7-2,-,TGTGCCAGCAGCCCACCTGACAGTTACACTGAAGCTTTCTTT,CASSPPDSYTEAFF
TRBJ1-5,-,TRBV18,TRBD1,TGTGCCAGCTCACCAATGGGACAGGGGACGGGGGGCAATCAGCCCCAGCATTTT,CASSPMGQGTGGNQPQHF
TRBJ2-3,-,TRBV18,TRBD1,TGTGCCAGCTCACCACTACAGGGGAATTCGGATACGCAGTATTTT,CASSPLQGNSDTQYF
TRBJ2-2,-,TRBV27,-,TGTGCCAGCAGTTTATCTGGACGGGGAGTTGCCGGGGAGCTGTTTTTT,CASSLSGRGVAGELFF
TRBJ2-1,few,TRBV11-3,-,TGTGCCAGCAGCTTAGATCCCGCATCTAGCGAGCAGTTCTTC,CASSLDPASSEQFF
TRBJ2-7,-,TRBV3-1/TRBV3-2,TRBD1,TGTGCCAGCAGCATACGGACAGGGGGTACCTACGAGCAGTACTTC,CASSIRTGGTYEQYF
TRBJ2-2,-,TRBV4-1,TRBD2,TGCGCCAGCAGCCAAAGAGCGGGGGACCTCACCGGGGAGCTGTTTTTT,CASSQRAGDLTGELFF
TRBJ1-1,-,TRBV5-4,-,TGTGCCAGCAGCTTGGCAGTAATGAACACTGAAGCTTTCTTT,CASSLAVMNTEAFF
TRBJ1-2,-,TRBV6-5,-,TGTGCCAGCGGGCAGGTGGATAACTATGGCTACACCTTC,CASGQVDNYGYTF
TRBJ1-2,-,TRBV6-1,-,TGTGCCAGCAGTGAACCCGACAGGTATGGCTACACCTTC,CASSEPDRYGYTF
TRBJ1-4,-,TRBV10-3,-,TGTGCCACCTCCAACCTACAGACTAATGAAAAACTGTTTTTT,CATSNLQTNEKLFF
TRBJ2-1,-,TRBV2,TRBD1,TGTGCCAGCATTCAACAGGGGGCCTCCTACAATGAGCAGTTCTTC,CASIQQGASYNEQFF
TRBJ1-5,-,TRBV27,TRBD1,TGTGCCAGCAGCCAACAGGGGGCCTGGGGCAATCAGCCCCAGCATTTT,CASSQQGAWGNQPQHF
TRBJ1-6,-,TRBV4-3,TRBD1,TGCGCCAGCAGCCAAGATGAGGGGGCTGGTTCACCCCTCCACTTT,CASSQDEGAGSPLHF
TRBJ1-5,-,TRBV6-1,-,TGTGCCAGCAGTGACGGTAGGCCCCAGCATTTT,CASSDGRPQHF
TRBJ2-7,-,TRBV28,TRBD1,TGTGCCAGCAGTCCATCCGGGACAGGGGTCTACGAGCAGTACTTC,CASSPSGTGVYEQYF
TRBJ1-2,-,TRBV4-2,-,TGTGCCAGCAGCCAAGTTCCCCTACAGGGCGGCTACACCTTC,CASSQVPLQGGYTF